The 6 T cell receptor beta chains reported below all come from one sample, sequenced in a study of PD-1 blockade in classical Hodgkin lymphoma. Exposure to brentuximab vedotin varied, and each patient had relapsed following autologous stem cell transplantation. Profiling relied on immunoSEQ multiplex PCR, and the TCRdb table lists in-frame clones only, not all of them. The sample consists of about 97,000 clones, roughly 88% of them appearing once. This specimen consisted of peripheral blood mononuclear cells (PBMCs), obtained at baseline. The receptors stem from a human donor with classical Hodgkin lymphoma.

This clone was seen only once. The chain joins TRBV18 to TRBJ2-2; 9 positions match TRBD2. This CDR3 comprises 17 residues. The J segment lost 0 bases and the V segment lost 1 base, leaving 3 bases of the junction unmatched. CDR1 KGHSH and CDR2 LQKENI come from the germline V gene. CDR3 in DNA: TGTGCCAGCTCACCACGATCTAGCGGGACGAACACCGGGGAGCTGTTTTTT. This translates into CASSPRSSGTNTGELFF.

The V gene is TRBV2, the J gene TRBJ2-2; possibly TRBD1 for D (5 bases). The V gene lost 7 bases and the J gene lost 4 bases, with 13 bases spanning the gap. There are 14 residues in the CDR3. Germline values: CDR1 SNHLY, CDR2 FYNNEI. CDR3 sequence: CASTFRVGTGELFF. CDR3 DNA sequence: TGTGCCAGCACTTTCAGGGTGGGCACCGGGGAGCTGTTTTTT. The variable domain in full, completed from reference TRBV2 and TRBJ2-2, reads EPEVTQTPSHQVTQMGQEVILRCVPISNHLYFYWYRQILGQKVEFLVSFYNNEISEKSEIFDDQFSVERPDGSNFTLKIRSTKLEDSAMYFCASTFRVGTGELFFGEGSRLTVL.

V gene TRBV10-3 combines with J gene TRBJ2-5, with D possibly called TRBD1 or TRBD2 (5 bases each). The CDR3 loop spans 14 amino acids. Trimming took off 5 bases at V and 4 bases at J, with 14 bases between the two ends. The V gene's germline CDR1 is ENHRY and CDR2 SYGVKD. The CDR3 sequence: CAISPGTGGETQYF. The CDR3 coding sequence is TGTGCCATCAGTCCGGGAACAGGAGGAGAGACCCAGTACTTC.

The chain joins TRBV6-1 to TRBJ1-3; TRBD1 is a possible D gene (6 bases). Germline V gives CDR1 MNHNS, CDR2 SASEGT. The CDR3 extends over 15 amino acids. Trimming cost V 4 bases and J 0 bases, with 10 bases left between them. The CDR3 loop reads CASSGQVYSGNTIYF. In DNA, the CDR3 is TGTGCCAGCAGTGGACAGGTTTACTCTGGAAACACCATATATTTT.

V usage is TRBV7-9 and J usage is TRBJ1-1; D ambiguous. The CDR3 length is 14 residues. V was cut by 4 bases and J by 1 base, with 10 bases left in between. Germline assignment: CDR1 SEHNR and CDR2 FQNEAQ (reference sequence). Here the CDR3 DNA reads TGTGCCAGCAGCTACCGGACGGCGAACACTGAAGCTTTCTTT. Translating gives CASSYRTANTEAFF.

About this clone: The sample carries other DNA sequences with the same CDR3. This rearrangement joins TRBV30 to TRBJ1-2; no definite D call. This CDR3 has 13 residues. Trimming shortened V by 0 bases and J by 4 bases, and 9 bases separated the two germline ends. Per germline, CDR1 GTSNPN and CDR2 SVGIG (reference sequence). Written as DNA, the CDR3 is TGTGCCTGGAGTGTCGGGCCCTCCTATGGCTACACCTTC. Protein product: CAWSVGPSYGYTF.